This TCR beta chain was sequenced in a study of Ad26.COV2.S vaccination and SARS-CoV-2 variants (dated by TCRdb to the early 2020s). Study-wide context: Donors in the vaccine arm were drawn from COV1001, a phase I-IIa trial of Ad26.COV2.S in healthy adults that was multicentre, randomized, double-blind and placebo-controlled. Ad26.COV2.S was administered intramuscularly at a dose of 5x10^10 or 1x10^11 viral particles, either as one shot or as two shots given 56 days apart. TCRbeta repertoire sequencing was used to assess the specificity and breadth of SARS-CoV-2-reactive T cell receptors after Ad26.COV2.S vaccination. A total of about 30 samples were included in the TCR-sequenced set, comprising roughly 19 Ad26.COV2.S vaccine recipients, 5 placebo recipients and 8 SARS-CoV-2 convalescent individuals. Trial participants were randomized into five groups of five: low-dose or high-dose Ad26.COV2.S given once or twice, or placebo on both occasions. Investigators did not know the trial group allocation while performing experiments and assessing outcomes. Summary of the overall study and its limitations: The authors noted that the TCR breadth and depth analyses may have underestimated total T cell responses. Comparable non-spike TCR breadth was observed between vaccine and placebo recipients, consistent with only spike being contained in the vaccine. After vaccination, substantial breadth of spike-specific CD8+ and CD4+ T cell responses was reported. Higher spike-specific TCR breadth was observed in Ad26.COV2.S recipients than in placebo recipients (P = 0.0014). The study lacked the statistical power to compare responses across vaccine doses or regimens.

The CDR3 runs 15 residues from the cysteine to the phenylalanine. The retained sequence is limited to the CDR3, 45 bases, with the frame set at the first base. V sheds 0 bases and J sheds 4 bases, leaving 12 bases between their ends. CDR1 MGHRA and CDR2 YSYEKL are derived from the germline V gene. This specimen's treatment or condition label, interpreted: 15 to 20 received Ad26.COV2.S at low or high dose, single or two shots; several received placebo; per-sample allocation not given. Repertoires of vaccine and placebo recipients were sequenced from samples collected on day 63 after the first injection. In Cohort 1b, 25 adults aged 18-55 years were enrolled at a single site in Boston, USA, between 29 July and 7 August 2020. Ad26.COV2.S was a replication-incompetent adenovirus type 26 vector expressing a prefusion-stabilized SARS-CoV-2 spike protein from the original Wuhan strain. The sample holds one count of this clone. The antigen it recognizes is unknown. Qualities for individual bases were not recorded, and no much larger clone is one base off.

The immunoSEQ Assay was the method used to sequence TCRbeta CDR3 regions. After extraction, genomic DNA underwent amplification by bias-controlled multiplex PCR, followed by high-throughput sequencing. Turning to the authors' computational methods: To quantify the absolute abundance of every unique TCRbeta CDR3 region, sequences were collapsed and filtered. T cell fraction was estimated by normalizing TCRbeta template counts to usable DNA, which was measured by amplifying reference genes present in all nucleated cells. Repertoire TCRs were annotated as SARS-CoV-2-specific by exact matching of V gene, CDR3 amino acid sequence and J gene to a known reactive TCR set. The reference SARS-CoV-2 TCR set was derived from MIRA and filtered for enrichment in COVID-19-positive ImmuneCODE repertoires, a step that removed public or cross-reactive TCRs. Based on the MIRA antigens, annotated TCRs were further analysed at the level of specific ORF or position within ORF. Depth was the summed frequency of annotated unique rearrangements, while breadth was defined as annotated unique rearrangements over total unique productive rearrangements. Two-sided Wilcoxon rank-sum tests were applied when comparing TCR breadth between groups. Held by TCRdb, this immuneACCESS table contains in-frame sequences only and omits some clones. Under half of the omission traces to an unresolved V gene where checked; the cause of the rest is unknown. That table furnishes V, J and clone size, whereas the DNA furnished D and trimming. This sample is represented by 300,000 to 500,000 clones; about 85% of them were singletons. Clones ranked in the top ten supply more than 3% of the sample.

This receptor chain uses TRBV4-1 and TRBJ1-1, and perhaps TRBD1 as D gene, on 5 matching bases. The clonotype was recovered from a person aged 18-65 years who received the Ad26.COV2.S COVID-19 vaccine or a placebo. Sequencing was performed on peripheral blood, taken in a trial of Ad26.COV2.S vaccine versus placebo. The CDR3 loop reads CASSQDAAGGTEAFF. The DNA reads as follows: TGCGCCAGCAGCCAAGATGCCGCGGGGGGCACTGAAGCTTTCTTT.